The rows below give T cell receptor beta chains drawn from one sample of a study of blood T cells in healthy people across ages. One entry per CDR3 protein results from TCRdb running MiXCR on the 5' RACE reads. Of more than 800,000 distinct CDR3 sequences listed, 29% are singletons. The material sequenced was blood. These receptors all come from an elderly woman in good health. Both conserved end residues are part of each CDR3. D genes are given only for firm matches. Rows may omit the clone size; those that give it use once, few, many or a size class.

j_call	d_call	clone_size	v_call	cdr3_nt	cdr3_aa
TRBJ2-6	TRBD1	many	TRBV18	TGTGCCAGCTCACGCGCCGGGACAGGGGTAGGGGCCAACGTCCTGACTTTC	CASSRAGTGVGANVLTF
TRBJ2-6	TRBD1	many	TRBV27	TGTGCCAGCAGTATGGACAGGGGGATCTCTGGGGCCAACGTCCTGACTTTC	CASSMDRGISGANVLTF
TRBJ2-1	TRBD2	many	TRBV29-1	TGCAGCGTTGATGGTGGGGCTAGCGGGGGGTCCGATAGGGACAATGAGCAGTTCTTC	CSVDGGASGGSDRDNEQFF
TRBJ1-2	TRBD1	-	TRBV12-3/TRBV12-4	TGTGCCAGCAAATGGACAGGGGAGGGCTACACCTTC	CASKWTGEGYTF
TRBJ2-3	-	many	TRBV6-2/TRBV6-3	TGCGCCAGCAGCAGGGACGGTACAGATACGCAGTATTTT	CASSRDGTDTQYF
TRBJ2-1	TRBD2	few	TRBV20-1	TGCAGTGCTTATACACCTTTAGCGGGGGCTGCCTACAATGAGCAGTTCTTC	CSAYTPLAGAAYNEQFF
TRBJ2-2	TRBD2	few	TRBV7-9	TGTGCCAGCATCTTAGCGGGGGCCAGCACCGGGGAGCTGTTTTTT	CASILAGASTGELFF
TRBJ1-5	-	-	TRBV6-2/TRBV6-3	TGTGCCAGCACCTATTCCAGGGCACGGGGCAATCAGCCCCAGCATTTT	CASTYSRARGNQPQHF
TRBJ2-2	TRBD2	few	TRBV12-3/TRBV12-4	TGTGCCAGCAGTCAGCGGGGGGGCGACGGGGAGCTGTTTTTT	CASSQRGGDGELFF
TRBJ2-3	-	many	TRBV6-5	TGTGCCAGCAGTTACTACACCCTCCCGTGGAGCCGATCTACGCAGTATTTT	CASSYYTLPWSRSTQYF
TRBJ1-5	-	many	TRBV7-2	TGTGCCAGCAGCTCAATGGGACTAAGCAATCAGCCCCAGCATTTT	CASSSMGLSNQPQHF
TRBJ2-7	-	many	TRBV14	TGTGCCAGCAGCCCCAACGAATACTACGAGCAGTACTTC	CASSPNEYYEQYF
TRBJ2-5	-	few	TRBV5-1	TGCGCCAGCAGCTTGGAGGGGGAACGGGGGACCCAGTACTTC	CASSLEGERGTQYF
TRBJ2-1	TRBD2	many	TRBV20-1	TGCAGTGCTAGAGATCTCAGGACTAGCGGGGACCATGAGCAGTTCTTC	CSARDLRTSGDHEQFF
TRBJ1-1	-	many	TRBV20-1	TGCAGTGCTAGCCGAGGGTCCCGGGGCACTGAAGCTTTCTTT	CSASRGSRGTEAFF
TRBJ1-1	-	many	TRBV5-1	TGCGCCAGCAGCTTGGAGGGTCGGATGAACACTGAAGCTTTCTTT	CASSLEGRMNTEAFF
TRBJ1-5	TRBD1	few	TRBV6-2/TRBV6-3	TGTGCCAGCAGTTCACAGGGGCAAAGTGGCAATCAGCCCCAGCATTTT	CASSSQGQSGNQPQHF
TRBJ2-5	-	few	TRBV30	TGTGCCTGGAGCCGGGAACCGACCTACCAAGAGACCCAGTACTTC	CAWSREPTYQETQYF
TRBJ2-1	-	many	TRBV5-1	TGCGCCAGCAGCTTGCGGCAGGATGAGCAGTTCTTC	CASSLRQDEQFF
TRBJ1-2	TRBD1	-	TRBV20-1	TGCAGTGCCAGGGACAGAACTAACTATGGCTACACCTTC	CSARDRTNYGYTF
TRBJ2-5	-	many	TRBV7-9	TGTGCCAGCAGCTTAGGGAGGCCCCGTGGGACAGAGACCCAGTACTTC	CASSLGRPRGTETQYF
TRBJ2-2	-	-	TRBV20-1	TGCAGTGCTAGAGATTGGGGTACTAGTGGTTCCGGGGAGCTGTTTTTT	CSARDWGTSGSGELFF
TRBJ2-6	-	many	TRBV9	TGTGCCAGCAGCGTGATGGTCAGCGGGGCCAACGTCCTGACTTTC	CASSVMVSGANVLTF
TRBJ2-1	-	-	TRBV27	TGTGCCAGCAGTTTATCGGGGGCGCTAAATGAGCAGTTCTTC	CASSLSGALNEQFF
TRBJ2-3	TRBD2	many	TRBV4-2	TGTGCCAGCAGCCAAGATCCAGCGGGGGGGCGAGGGAGCACAGATACGCAGTATTTT	CASSQDPAGGRGSTDTQYF
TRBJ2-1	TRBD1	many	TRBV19	TGTGCCAGTAGTACCCGGTTGTTAGTACAGGGGGCCTACAATGAGCAGTTCTTC	CASSTRLLVQGAYNEQFF
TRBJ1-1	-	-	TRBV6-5	TGTGCCAGCAGTCTGGACAGACGTAACACTGAAGCTTTCTTT	CASSLDRRNTEAFF
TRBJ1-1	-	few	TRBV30	TGTGCGCACACCAGGGTGAACACTGAAGCTTTCTTT	CAHTRVNTEAFF
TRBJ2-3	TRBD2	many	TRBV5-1	TGCGCCAGCAAGACGGGGGGGCCCACAGATACGCAGTATTTT	CASKTGGPTDTQYF
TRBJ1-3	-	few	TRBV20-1	TGCAGTGCCAGGACAGCCCACTCTGGAAACACCATATATTTT	CSARTAHSGNTIYF
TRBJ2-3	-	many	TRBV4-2	TGTGCCAGCAGTACCGAGGGGGAAACAGATACGCAGTATTTT	CASSTEGETDTQYF
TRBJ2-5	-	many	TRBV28	TGTGCCAGCACTTCCGACAGCTTCGAGACCCAGTACTTC	CASTSDSFETQYF
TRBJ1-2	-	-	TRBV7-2	TGTGCCAGCAGCTTAAGTCAGGGCCCCGTTAACTATGGCTACACCTTC	CASSLSQGPVNYGYTF
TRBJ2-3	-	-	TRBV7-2	TGTGCCAGCTCTCCCCCGACTACCCGGGGAGATACGCAGTATTTT	CASSPPTTRGDTQYF
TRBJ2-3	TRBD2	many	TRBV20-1	TGCAGTGCTCCCCAAGGGGTAGCGGGGGGCCAGGATACGCAGTATTTT	CSAPQGVAGGQDTQYF
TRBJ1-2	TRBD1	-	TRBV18	TGTGCCAGCTCACCCCTAGGACAGGGGGGTAACTATGGCTACACCTTC	CASSPLGQGGNYGYTF
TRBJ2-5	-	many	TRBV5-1	TGCGCCAGCAGCTTGGGGGCTACAGGGTCCGGAGAGACCCAGTACTTC	CASSLGATGSGETQYF
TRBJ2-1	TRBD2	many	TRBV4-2	TGTGCCAGCAGCCAAGAGGGAGCGGGGGCCAACAATGAGCAGTTCTTC	CASSQEGAGANNEQFF
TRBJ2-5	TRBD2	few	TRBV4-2	TGTGCCAGCAGCCGGACGACGGGACTACAAGAGACCCAGTACTTC	CASSRTTGLQETQYF
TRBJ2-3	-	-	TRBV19	TGTGCCAGTAGCTCTACAGTCACAGATACGCAGTATTTT	CASSSTVTDTQYF
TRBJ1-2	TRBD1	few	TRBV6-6	TGTGCCAGCAGTTACTCGAGGACAGGGGATAACGGCTACACCTTC	CASSYSRTGDNGYTF
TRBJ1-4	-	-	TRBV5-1	TGCGCCAGCAGCTTGGCTCCGCGGGGGGCACTTGCCACTAATGAAAAACTGTTTTTT	CASSLAPRGALATNEKLFF
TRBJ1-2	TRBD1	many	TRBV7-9	TGTGCCAGCAGTAACCCCGTTGGGGACAGGGGTGGCTACACCTTC	CASSNPVGDRGGYTF
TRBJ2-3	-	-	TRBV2	TGTGCCAGCAGTCAGAGGCAAACCCTCCTGACAGATACGCAGTATTTT	CASSQRQTLLTDTQYF
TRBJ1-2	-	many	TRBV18	TGTGCCAGCTCACCAAGGACGGCCTCTAACTATGGCTACACCTTC	CASSPRTASNYGYTF